The clone carrying this T cell receptor (beta chain) has just one count. Its antigen is unidentified. This entry is derived from a study of cytomegalovirus exposure and HLA in healthy donors. Germline V lookup: CDR1 MGHRA, CDR2 YSYEKL. V was trimmed by 0 bases and J by 4 bases, leaving 9 bases between them. The CDR3 spans 15 residues. Study observations and caveats: A later analysis found first-cohort TCR clusters tended to co-occur in the 95 to 150 validation repertoires. The study listed under 200 cytomegalovirus-associated TCR beta chains. Generally TCR sequences proved uncommon, though certain public TCRs appeared in numerous donors.

The table came from immunoSEQ multiplex PCR; TCRdb's copy has only in-frame clones and leaves some out. The sample yields about 310,000 clones, approximately 88% seen once. The material sequenced was PBMCs. This chain connects TRBV4-1 to TRBJ2-2; D unclear. The sequence was obtained from a man younger than 40 in good health and CMV-seronegative. CDR3 DNA: TGCGCCAGCAGCCAAGATCCCGGGTTCACCGGGGAGCTGTTTTTT. It codes for CASSQDPGFTGELFF.